The 16 T cell receptor beta chains below all came from one sample that was sequenced in a study of blood T cell repertoires in COVID-19. Data came from immunoSEQ multiplex PCR; TCRdb stores just in-frame clones and leaves some out. The sample yields more than 65,000 clones, around 85% seen once. The source material was peripheral blood. The receptors originated from a man in his sixties with acute or convalescent COVID-19.

CDR3 residues: CASSPRQVPNTEAFF. CDR3 DNA: TGTGCCAGCAGCCCGCGACAGGTCCCGAACACTGAAGCTTTCTTT. V and J are TRBV7-8 and TRBJ1-1, with TRBD1 as a possible D gene (6 bases). V was pared by 5 bases and J by 1 base, with 14 bases between. This CDR3 has 15 residues. Germline loops: CDR1 SGHVS, CDR2 FQNEAQ.

This clone appeared a few times. The chain recombines TRBV7-2 with TRBJ2-1; TRBD1 might be the D (6 bases). The V end lost 6 bases, the J end lost 5 bases, and 17 bases lay between the germline ends. Per the germline V gene, CDR1 is SGHTA and CDR2 is FQGNSA. CDR3 length: 15 residues. CDR3 sequence reads: CASSPRVGANNEQFF. CDR3 DNA sequence: TGTGCCAGCAGTCCGAGAGTGGGGGCAAACAATGAGCAGTTCTTC.

The chain has TRBV19 and TRBJ1-1; D may be TRBD1 (5 bases). CDR1 is LNHDA, CDR2 SQIVND, per germline (reference sequence). The CDR3 spans 15 residues. Trimming shortened V by 0 bases and J by 5 bases, and 13 bases separated the two germline ends. CDR3 coding DNA: TGTGCCAGTAGTATAGAGCAGGGTCGAGGAACTGAAGCTTTCTTT. Its protein product is CASSIEQGRGTEAFF.

V usage is TRBV10-2 and J usage is TRBJ1-1, with a possible D match to TRBD1 (6 bases). The V gene's germline CDR1 is WSHSY and CDR2 SAAADI. CDR3 size: 13 residues. V shed 7 bases and J shed 1 base, with 10 bases lying between them. DNA of the CDR3: TGCGCCAGCAAACAGGGCACGAACACTGAAGCTTTCTTT. Protein sequence: CASKQGTNTEAFF.

This clone was seen once. This sequence joins TRBV7-9 and TRBJ1-1, with D possibly TRBD1 on 6 matching bases. This CDR3 comprises 14 residues. Germline-derived CDR1 and CDR2 are SEHNR and FQNEAQ (reference sequence). V lost 5 bases to trimming and J lost 2 bases, with 12 bases between them. The CDR3 protein is CASSHRENNTEAFF. The CDR3 region has the DNA TGTGCCAGCAGCCACAGGGAAAACAACACTGAAGCTTTCTTT.

This clone was observed a few times. This chain uses TRBV10-1 with TRBJ1-6; no clear D gene. Germline V lookup: CDR1 WNHNN, CDR2 SYGVQD (reference sequence). With 5 bases removed from V and 6 bases from J, the gap between germline ends came to 8 bases. The CDR3 contains 13 residues. This CDR3 reads CASSPRLNSPLHF. In DNA form, the CDR3 reads TGCGCCAGCAGTCCACGACTTAATTCACCCCTCCACTTT.

V is TRBV5-4 and J is TRBJ2-7, with 10 bases that match TRBD1. Unmatched junction bases numbered 8, after V lost 4 bases and J lost 4 bases. This CDR3 is built from 15 residues. Germline CDR1 SGHNT, CDR2 YYREEE (reference sequence). The CDR3 DNA follows: TGTGCCAGCAGCCCTGGGACAGGGGACCCGTACGAGCAGTACTTC. Protein sequence: CASSPGTGDPYEQYF.

The CDR3 reads CASGLGLAVYNEQFF. In DNA form, the CDR3 reads TGTGCTAGTGGTTTGGGATTAGCGGTCTACAATGAGCAGTTCTTC. The genes are TRBV12-5 and TRBJ2-1; D might be TRBD2 (6 bases). The germline V and J ends were trimmed by 1 base and 3 bases, with 10 bases remaining between them. The V gene's germline CDR1 is LGHNT and CDR2 FRNRAP. CDR3 length equals 15 residues.

V usage is TRBV4-2 and J usage is TRBJ1-5, with a tentative D call TRBD1 (6 bases). The CDR3 runs to 15 residues. Per the germline V gene, CDR1 is LGHNA and CDR2 is YNFKEQ. Trimming left V 0 bases short and J 3 bases short, with 9 bases between. The DNA of the CDR3 is TGTGCCAGCAGCCAAGAGCCAGGGGACAATCAGCCCCAGCATTTT. Residues: CASSQEPGDNQPQHF.

This clone was recorded a few times. This chain links TRBV6-2 or TRBV6-3 with TRBJ2-7; D remains ambiguous. The germline V gene encodes CDR1 MNHEY and CDR2 SVGEGT. The CDR3 is 14 residues long. Trimming took off 2 bases at V and 0 bases at J, with 8 bases between the two ends. This CDR3 is CASSYGGTSYEQYF. The CDR3 DNA sequence: TGTGCCAGCAGTTACGGCGGAACCTCCTACGAGCAGTACTTC.

This chain connects TRBV5-4 to TRBJ1-6, with 10 bases identical to TRBD1. With 4 bases clipped from V and 6 bases from J, the junction kept 4 bases outside the gene matches. This CDR3 spans 15 amino acids. The V gene's germline CDR1 is SGHNT and CDR2 YYREEE (reference sequence). The CDR3 DNA follows: TGTGCCAGCAGCGCCAGGACAGGGGGTAATTCACCCCTCCACTTT. Protein: CASSARTGGNSPLHF. Full variable domain (remainder filled in from reference TRBV5-4 and TRBJ1-6): ETGVTQSPTHLIKTRGQQVTLRCSSQSGHNTVSWYQQALGQGPQFIFQYYREEENGRGNFPPRFSGLQFPNYSSELNVNALELDDSALYLCASSARTGGNSPLHFGNGTRLTVT.

This clone has a single count. CDR3 sequence reads: CASSQERGNTIYF. The CDR3 DNA sequence: TGCGCCAGCAGCCAAGAAAGGGGGAACACCATATATTTT. This chain connects TRBV4-3 to TRBJ1-3, with D possibly matching TRBD1 (6 bases). The CDR3 consists of 13 residues. CDR1 and CDR2 from the germline V gene are LGHNA and YSLEER. Between the trimmed V and J ends, which lost 0 bases and 7 bases, there was a span of 7 bases.

V and J are TRBV6-5 and TRBJ1-2, with 11 bases lining up with TRBD1. This CDR3 is built from 14 residues. The V and J ends lost 4 bases and 4 bases, in that order; junction bases with no gene match: 2. Germline assignment: CDR1 MNHEY and CDR2 SVGAGI. The CDR3 reads CASSSGTGGYGYTF. The CDR3 DNA follows: TGTGCCAGCAGTTCCGGGACAGGGGGCTATGGCTACACCTTC.

This clone showed up just once. The rearrangement uses TRBV3-1 (or the pseudogene TRBV3-2) and TRBJ1-5, with TRBD1 matching 8 bases. Germline V gene lookup returns CDR1 LGHDT and CDR2 YNNKEL (reference sequence). The CDR3 contains 17 residues. Trimming at V came to 1 base and at J to 5 bases, leaving 10 bases not matched to a gene. The CDR3 DNA reads as TGTGCCAGCAGCCAAGCTGCCCAGGACAGGGTCCATCAGCCCCAGCATTTT. This encodes CASSQAAQDRVHQPQHF.

The chain carries TRBV12-5 and TRBJ1-5; 7 bases align to TRBD1. The V segment lost 6 bases and the J segment 0 bases; nucleotides outside the gene matches: 17. This CDR3 comprises 19 residues. CDR1 and CDR2 from the germline V gene are LGHNT and FRNRAP. CDR3 nucleotide sequence: TGTGCTAGTGGCTCCTCTCTGGACAGGTTTTTTTATAGCAATCAGCCCCAGCATTTT. Protein: CASGSSLDRFFYSNQPQHF.

This clone was seen a single time. The CDR3 is CASSEMDRINLQYF. CDR3 nucleotide sequence: TGTGCCAGCAGTGAAATGGACAGGATAAATCTTCAGTACTTC. The chain combines TRBV2 with TRBJ2-7, with 7 bases matching TRBD1. Trimming at V came to 2 bases and at J to 10 bases, leaving 11 bases not matched to a gene. The CDR3 loop spans 14 amino acids. Germline CDR1 SNHLY, CDR2 FYNNEI.